This T cell receptor (beta chain) was sequenced during a study of CD8 T cells in Susac syndrome (dated by TCRdb to about 2019). Study-level background: Whether CD8+ T cell activation and differentiation in Susac syndrome was antigen driven was tested using repertoire sequencing. The clonality of the CD8+ T cell repertoire was compared across approximately 11 healthy donors, 14 Susac syndrome patients and around 16 multiple sclerosis patients. Results the study describes overall, beyond this receptor: The number of individuals in the TCR sequencing and HLA analysis was acknowledged as relatively small.

RNA was extracted with the RNeasy kit and 0.5 to 1 ug was reverse transcribed using random hexamers. The immunoSEQ multiplex PCR assay, covering 54 Vbeta and 13 Jbeta segments, was used to amplify TCR beta CDR3 regions. To correct PCR amplification bias, a synthetic template baseline was used for both primer optimization and computational correction. The original methods were these. Reads were annotated to V, D and J genes according to IMGT and were analyzed with immunoSEQ Analyzer, with only productive sequences retained. Clonality was calculated as one minus the Shannon entropy normalized by log2 of the number of productive unique sequences. For each patient and control, public and private clones were evaluated among the 100 most prevalent clones. Susac-specific clones were defined as absent from healthy and MS cohorts, 850 to 1,300 published viral clones and other ImmuneACCESS disease sequences. Using fastp trimming at Q25 and MiXCR clonotype assembly, TCRdb reanalyzed the public sequencing data and kept in-frame beta chains. Entries that share a CDR3 protein sequence are merged under the most common genes and DNA. TCRdb assigned the V and J calls; the authors' analysis was not used. Recorded for this sample are a few hundred thousand distinct CDR3 sequences; 65% to 90% of them occurred a single time. The biggest ten clones account for roughly 0.21% of the sample.

Concerning this clonotype itself: Its specific antigen is unknown. Base quality data are lacking; no much larger clone is found one base away.

Peripheral blood CD8+ and CD4+ T cells from healthy donors, Susac syndrome patients and multiple sclerosis patients were profiled using high-throughput TCR beta sequencing. The multiple sclerosis controls were treatment-naive patients whose relapsing-remitting disease, either stable or active, fulfilled the revised McDonald criteria. Bulk CD8+ and CD4+ T cells were purified magnetically by negative isolation, whereas CD8+ TEMRA cells were enriched by FACS. Blood was collected in EDTA tubes and processed within 24 hours, with PBMCs isolated through density gradient centrifugation. PBMCs intended for TCR sequencing were cryopreserved in liquid nitrogen and were subsequently thawed in a 37 degrees C water bath. The sorted or isolated CD4+, CD8+ and CD8+ TEMRA cells reached a purity of at least 90%. The cysteine opens and the phenylalanine closes a CDR3 of 16 amino acids. The CDR3 DNA has 48 bases and is translated from base 1. Ends trimmed: V by 1 base, J by 2 bases; bases unmatched to a gene: 6. Reading the germline V gene (reference sequence) gives CDR1 MNHEY and CDR2 SMNVEV.

Sequencing was performed on CD8+ T cells from PBMCs. The origin of this receptor is a human donor with multiple sclerosis. The sequence joins TRBV27 to TRBJ2-7, with 9 central nucleotides matching TRBD1. The CDR3 here reads CASSLWADRGAYEQYF. The sequenced DNA: TGTGCCAGCAGTTTATGGGCGGACAGGGGCGCCTACGAGCAGTACTTC.